One sample yielded the 18 T cell receptor beta chains listed below, sequenced in a study of blood T cell repertoires in COVID-19. This table comes from immunoSEQ multiplex PCR, and its TCRdb copy is limited to in-frame clones, with some not included. The sample includes about 150,000 clones, 65% to 90% of them seen just once. Input material: peripheral blood. The receptors come from a woman aged 60-75 years with active or convalescent COVID-19.

The gene calls are TRBV7-2 and TRBJ2-7; D is perhaps TRBD2 (5 bases). Trimming cost V 1 base and J 0 bases, with 7 bases left between them. The CDR3 loop spans 14 amino acids. The germline CDR1 and CDR2 sequences are SGHTA and FQGNSA. This CDR3 reads CASSLEGSSYEQYF. CDR3 DNA: TGTGCCAGCAGCTTAGAAGGGAGCTCCTACGAGCAGTACTTC.

This chain uses TRBV5-6 with TRBJ2-1; TRBD1 matches at 8 bases. The germline V gene encodes CDR1 SGHDT and CDR2 YYEEEE. V was pared by 8 bases and J by 10 bases, with 11 bases of the junction left unmatched. The CDR3 has 13 residues. This CDR3 is CASKRTGSAEQFF. DNA of the CDR3: TGTGCCAGTAAAAGGACAGGGTCCGCGGAGCAGTTCTTC.

This clone was observed a few times. The rearrangement links TRBV11-2 to TRBJ1-4, with 7 bases that match TRBD1. Per the germline V gene, CDR1 is SGHAT and CDR2 is FQNNGV. V lost 5 bases to trimming and J lost 4 bases; unmatched junction nucleotides: 4. The CDR3 has 14 amino acids. CDR3 amino acids: CASSPRQGNEKLFF. The CDR3 coding sequence is TGTGCCAGCAGCCCCAGACAGGGTAATGAAAAACTGTTTTTT.

V is TRBV7-9 and J is TRBJ2-7, with D possibly matching TRBD1 (5 bases). The CDR3 loop spans 11 amino acids. Trimming cost V 5 bases and J 6 bases, with 8 bases left between them. Germline loops: CDR1 SEHNR, CDR2 FQNEAQ (reference sequence). The CDR3: CASSMGREQYV. CDR3 sequence (DNA): TGTGCCAGCAGCATGGGGCGCGAGCAGTACGTC.

This chain connects TRBV27 to TRBJ1-6; D unclear. In germline, CDR1 is MNHEY, CDR2 SMNVEV (reference sequence). V lost 1 base to trimming and J lost 6 bases, with 19 bases between them. The CDR3 extends over 18 amino acids. Here the CDR3 DNA reads TGTGCCAGCAGTTTATGGATGGAGGGTCCCAGGAGTAATTCACCCCTCCACTTT. Protein sequence: CASSLWMEGPRSNSPLHF.

CDR3 protein: CASSPNYYGTDTQYF. The CDR3 coding sequence is TGTGCCAGCTCACCAAACTACTATGGCACAGATACGCAGTATTTT. The chain employs TRBV18 and TRBJ2-3; D uncertain. Germline V gene lookup returns CDR1 KGHSH and CDR2 LQKENI. The CDR3 extends over 15 amino acids. V was cut by 2 bases and J by 1 base, with 10 bases left in between.

The chain recombines TRBV19 with TRBJ1-2; 9 nucleotides agree with TRBD1. The trim removed 6 bases at V and 4 bases at J, leaving 15 bases unmatched. The germline CDR1 and CDR2 sequences are LNHDA and SQIVND (reference sequence). The CDR3 spans 17 residues. The DNA of the CDR3 is TGTGCCAGTAGCCCGAGGGGGACAGGGTCGATTGGCTATGGCTACACCTTC. This gives the protein CASSPRGTGSIGYGYTF.

The chain has TRBV6-6 and TRBJ1-2; 8 positions agree with TRBD1. The germline V gene encodes CDR1 MNHNY and CDR2 SVGAGI (reference sequence). J was trimmed by 8 bases and V by 5 bases; bases with no gene match: 10. The CDR3 runs 14 residues. The CDR3, as DNA: TGTGCCAGCAGTGACAGGGACAGGTTGGGGGGCTACACCTTC. Its translation: CASSDRDRLGGYTF.

This chain uses TRBV23-1 with TRBJ1-4, with 7 nucleotides matching TRBD1. TRBV23-1 is filed as an ORF, its function uncertain. The CDR3 loop spans 15 amino acids. J was trimmed by 0 bases and V by 8 bases; bases with no gene match: 6. This CDR3 is CASPDRVTTNEKLFF. CDR3 sequence (DNA): TGCGCCAGCCCCGACAGGGTAACAACTAATGAAAAACTGTTTTTT.

The chain is built from TRBV6-2 or TRBV6-3 and TRBJ2-1; D possibly corresponds to TRBD2 (5 bases). Trimming shortened V by 2 bases and J by 7 bases, and 12 bases separated the two germline ends. The CDR3 is 14 residues long. In germline, CDR1 is MNHEY, CDR2 SVGEGT. The CDR3 DNA sequence: TGTGCCAGCAGTTACCCTAGCCCGAATAATGAGCAGTTCTTC. As protein: CASSYPSPNNEQFF.

Only a few counts were recorded for this clone. This rearrangement joins TRBV28 to TRBJ2-2; TRBD1 aligns across 9 bases. Germline V gene sequence: CDR1 MDHEN, CDR2 SYDVKM. V lost 3 bases and J lost 6; bases outside the gene matches: 11. This CDR3 has 17 amino acids. CDR3 residues: CASSLLRQGGFAGELFF. CDR3 bases: TGTGCCAGCAGTTTGTTGCGACAGGGGGGGTTCGCCGGGGAGCTGTTTTTT.

The chain joins TRBV19 to TRBJ2-1, with 8 bases aligning to TRBD2. After removal of 7 bases from V and 5 bases from J, the junction contained 7 bases not matched to a gene. The germline gives CDR1 LNHDA, CDR2 SQIVND (reference sequence). There are 14 residues in the CDR3. CDR3 in amino acids: CASNGGGVDNEQFF. The CDR3 bases are TGTGCCAGTAACGGGGGGGGCGTGGACAATGAGCAGTTCTTC.

The gene calls are TRBV5-1 and TRBJ1-5; 7 nucleotides align to TRBD1. V gave up 1 base and J gave up 5 bases; unmatched junction bases: 12. The germline V gene has CDR1 SGHRS and CDR2 YFSETQ. CDR3 length: 17 residues. CDR3: CASSLTPGQRADQPQHF. The CDR3 region has the DNA TGCGCCAGCAGCTTGACCCCGGGACAGCGAGCCGATCAGCCCCAGCATTTT.

CDR3 amino acids: CASSVAASGSSGYTF. The CDR3 region has the DNA TGTGCCAGCAGCGTAGCCGCATCCGGGAGTAGTGGCTACACCTTC. The gene calls are TRBV9 and TRBJ1-2, with D uncertain. The CDR3 has 15 residues. V was pared by 0 bases and J by 7 bases, with 16 bases between. Germline CDR1 SGDLS, CDR2 YYNGEE.

This clone was observed once. This chain joins TRBV7-9 and TRBJ2-7; possibly TRBD1 for D (8 bases). Germline V gene lookup returns CDR1 SEHNR and CDR2 FQNEAQ (reference sequence). V lost 5 bases and J lost 6, with 26 bases in between. CDR3 length equals 17 residues. The CDR3 nucleotides are TGTGCCAGCAGCCTAGGGGGGGGACAGGCAGCCTCTGGCGAGCAGTACGTC. It encodes CASSLGGGQAASGEQYV.

The CDR3: CASSPPGQGAAEAFF. CDR3 nucleotides: TGTGCCAGTAGTCCACCGGGACAGGGGGCCGCTGAAGCTTTCTTT. The rearrangement joins TRBV19 to TRBJ1-1, with TRBD1 matching 12 bases. CDR3 length: 15 amino acids. The trim removed 5 bases at V and 6 bases at J, leaving 7 bases unmatched. Germline loops: CDR1 LNHDA, CDR2 SQIVND (reference sequence).

Written as DNA, the CDR3 is TGCGCCAGCAGCTCCTCCGGGACAGGAGGGGATGAAGCTTTCTTT. Amino acid sequence: CASSSSGTGGDEAFF. V is TRBV5-1 and J is TRBJ1-1; the match to TRBD1 covers 8 bases. The CDR3 runs to 15 residues. Germline-derived CDR1 and CDR2 are SGHRS and YFSETQ. Losses at the gene ends were 3 bases for V and 7 bases for J; bases not matched to a gene: 11. Filled out from reference TRBV5-1 and TRBJ1-1, the complete variable domain reads KAGVTQTPRYLIKTRGQQVTLSCSPISGHRSVSWYQQTPGQGLQFLFEYFSETQRNKGNFPGRFSGRQFSNSRSEMNVSTLELGDSALYLCASSSSGTGGDEAFFGQGTRLTVV.

In this sample, this clone turned up a few times. The CDR3 loop is CASSETGTGYEKLFF. The CDR3 DNA sequence: TGTGCCAGCAGTGAGACCGGGACAGGGTACGAAAAACTGTTTTTT. J is TRBJ1-4 and V is TRBV6-1; 9 positions agree with TRBD1. The CDR3 extends over 15 amino acids. Germline loops: CDR1 MNHNS, CDR2 SASEGT. The V segment lost 3 bases and the J segment 8 bases; nucleotides outside the gene matches: 7.